This record concerns one T cell receptor beta chain sequence. A read error may account for a junction end that differs from germline. Generated by immunoSEQ multiplex PCR, the TCRdb table keeps only in-frame clones and is missing some. The table includes approximately 500,000 clones, approximately 89% detected once. Seattle patients were enrolled during active infection and followed longitudinally. Germline V gene lookup returns CDR1 SGHRS and CDR2 YFSETQ. This CDR3 has 14 amino acids. The source of the sample is a study of blood T cell repertoires in COVID-19. Across the whole study: Sample material is recorded as cDNA or gDNA derived from T cells, B-cell-depleted T cells, or PBMCs.

This TCR came from a man aged 18 to 35 with COVID-19, enrolled during active disease. The chain is built from TRBV5-1 and TRBJ2-7; the match to TRBD2 covers 10 bases. Sequencing was carried out using peripheral blood. CDR3 in DNA: TGCGCCAGCAGCACTAGCGGGATGTCCTCCGAGCAGTACTTC. Residues: CASSTSGMSSEQYF.